Following are 11 T cell receptor beta chains from one sample sequenced in a study of blood T cell repertoires in COVID-19. The data were produced by immunoSEQ multiplex PCR, yet TCRdb's version contains in-frame clones alone and is incomplete. The table lists approximately 170,000 clones, around 84% of them singletons. Material: PBMCs or T cells enriched from blood (not recorded which). The receptor source for this set is a woman aged 45-59 years who had recovered from COVID-19.

The chain combines TRBV7-6 with TRBJ2-4; possibly TRBD1 for D (6 bases). The CDR3 covers 16 residues. The germline V gene encodes CDR1 SGHVS and CDR2 FNYEAQ. The V end was cut by 4 bases, the J end by 1 base, with 14 bases between. The CDR3 coding sequence is TGTGCCAGCAGCTCCTACAGGGTAAGGGCCAAAAACATTCAGTACTTC. The encoded protein is CASSSYRVRAKNIQYF.

This rearrangement joins TRBV28 to TRBJ1-3, with a tentative D call TRBD1 (5 bases). Germline CDR1 is MDHEN and CDR2 is SYDVKM. Between the trimmed V and J ends, which lost 7 bases and 2 bases, there was a span of 18 bases. This CDR3 region has 16 residues. CDR3 sequence reads: CASTSSGQTPGNTIYF. CDR3 nucleotide sequence: TGTGCCAGCACCTCCTCAGGGCAGACCCCTGGAAACACCATATATTTT.

The chain uses TRBV18 and TRBJ2-3; 7 nucleotides match TRBD1. V lost 2 bases, J lost 2 bases, and 4 bases stayed unmatched. Germline loops: CDR1 KGHSH, CDR2 LQKENI. The CDR3 is 15 amino acids. The CDR3 nucleotides are TGTGCCAGCTCACCATATGGGACAGACACAGATACGCAGTATTTT. It is translated as CASSPYGTDTDTQYF.

V usage is TRBV2 and J usage is TRBJ2-5; 9 nucleotides match TRBD1. The CDR3 length is 19 residues. Germline V CDR1 and CDR2: SNHLY, FYNNEI. With 2 bases clipped from V and 4 bases from J, the junction kept 17 bases outside the gene matches. CDR3 sequence: CASSEWAAPGQGNRETQYF. CDR3 DNA: TGTGCCAGCAGTGAATGGGCCGCTCCAGGACAGGGGAATAGAGAGACCCAGTACTTC. Filled out from reference TRBV2 and TRBJ2-5, the complete variable domain reads EPEVTQTPSHQVTQMGQEVILRCVPISNHLYFYWYRQILGQKVEFLVSFYNNEISEKSEIFDDQFSVERPDGSNFTLKIRSTKLEDSAMYFCASSEWAAPGQGNRETQYFGPGTRLLVL.

The chain joins TRBV27 to TRBJ1-1; a weak D match, TRBD1 (5 bases). Germline CDR1 is MNHEY and CDR2 is SMNVEV (reference sequence). With 7 bases removed from V and 2 bases from J, the gap between germline ends came to 17 bases. This CDR3 is built from 15 residues. CDR3 residues: CASTTTWGGNTEAFF. The CDR3 region has the DNA TGTGCCAGCACCACAACCTGGGGGGGAAACACTGAAGCTTTCTTT.

This chain connects TRBV27 to TRBJ1-2, with D maybe TRBD1 (6 bases). The V gene's germline CDR1 is MNHEY and CDR2 SMNVEV (reference sequence). CDR3 length: 14 amino acids. Trimming pared 6 bases from V and 6 bases from J, leaving 17 bases between. The CDR3 DNA sequence: TGTGCCAGCAGCCCCACGAACAGGGCCCATGGCTACACCTTC. Its translation: CASSPTNRAHGYTF.

V is TRBV10-1 and J is TRBJ2-2, with 10 positions matching TRBD2. V trimming: 6 bases; J trimming: 5 bases; junction bases outside the gene matches: 18. The germline gives CDR1 WNHNN, CDR2 SYGVQD (reference sequence). The CDR3 is 19 residues long. The CDR3 DNA follows: TGCGCCAGCAGCAACCCCGGGGTGGCTAGCGGGAGAGAAACCGGGGAGCTGTTTTTT. Translated, it gives CASSNPGVASGRETGELFF.

This sequence joins TRBV4-2 and TRBJ1-3, with 7 positions matching TRBD1. Germline lookup yields CDR1 LGHNA and CDR2 YNFKEQ. Trimming took 3 bases from V and 0 from J; bases not matched to a gene: 5. The CDR3 extends over 16 amino acids. The CDR3 is CASSQDRPLSGNTIYF. In DNA, the CDR3 is TGTGCCAGCAGCCAGGACAGGCCCCTCTCTGGAAACACCATATATTTT.

The chain links TRBV12-3 or TRBV12-4 to TRBJ1-1; D uncertain. Trimming took off 2 bases at V and 4 bases at J, with 5 bases between the two ends. The CDR3 loop spans 12 amino acids. As DNA, the CDR3 is TGTGCCAGCAGTTTACACGGCACTGAAGCTTTCTTT. It is translated as CASSLHGTEAFF.

The chain joins TRBV25-1 to TRBJ2-3, with a weak D call TRBD1 (5 bases). The germline CDR1 and CDR2 sequences are MGHDK and SYGVNS. Trimming cost V 5 bases and J 7 bases, with 7 bases left between them. The CDR3 consists of 11 residues. The CDR3 DNA follows: TGTGCCAGCAGTCCAGGGAATACGCAGTATTTT. It specifies CASSPGNTQYF.

This clone was observed a handful of times. The V and J genes are TRBV6-2 or TRBV6-3 and TRBJ1-3; no definite D call. Germline values: CDR1 MNHEY, CDR2 SVGEGT. V dropped 5 bases and J dropped 4 bases, with 12 bases sitting between them. This CDR3 has 14 residues. CDR3 sequence: CASSPPGIGNTIYF. The CDR3 DNA sequence: TGTGCCAGCAGTCCCCCGGGGATCGGAAACACCATATATTTT.